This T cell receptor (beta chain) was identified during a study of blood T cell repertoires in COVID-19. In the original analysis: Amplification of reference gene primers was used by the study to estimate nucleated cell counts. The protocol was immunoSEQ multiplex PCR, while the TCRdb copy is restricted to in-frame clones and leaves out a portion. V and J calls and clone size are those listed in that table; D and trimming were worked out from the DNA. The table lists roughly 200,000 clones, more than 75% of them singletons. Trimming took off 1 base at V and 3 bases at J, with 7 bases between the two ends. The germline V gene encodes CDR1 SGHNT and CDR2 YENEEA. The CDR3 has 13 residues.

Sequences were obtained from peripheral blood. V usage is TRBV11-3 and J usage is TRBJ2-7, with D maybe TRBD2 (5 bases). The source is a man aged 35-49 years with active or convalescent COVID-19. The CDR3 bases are TGTGCCAGCAGCTTAGCCACTAGCTACGAGCAGTACTTC. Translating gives CASSLATSYEQYF.